This T cell receptor (beta chain) was obtained from a study of T-cell memory formation after mild COVID-19. The overall study: Each donor largely had its own TCR clusters.

Regarding the study as a whole: Contracting CD8+ clones were enriched in EMRA, CD4+ mainly in CM and EM. Day 15 to 85 contractors were CD4/CD8 balanced; later expanders leaned CD4+.

Points on this clonotype: Its antigen is undetermined.

TCRdb redid the calling of the 5' RACE reads with MiXCR, one entry per CDR3 protein. The sample holds 100,000 to 150,000 distinct CDR3 sequences, about 18% seen once. J gave up 3 bases and V 0 bases, and 8 bases lay outside the gene matches. The CDR3 is 17 amino acids. The germline gives CDR1 LGHDT, CDR2 YNNKEL (reference sequence). This TCR derives from a man younger than 30 who had mild COVID-19 (a few samples of this study predate the infection). Cell type and time point are not known. This chain uses TRBV3-1 with TRBJ2-3; 8 bases match TRBD1. Sequenced material: PBMCs or a T cell subset sorted from them (not recorded which). The CDR3 here is CASSQDDRGPGTDTQYF. In DNA form, the CDR3 reads TGTGCCAGCAGCCAAGATGACAGGGGCCCGGGGACAGATACGCAGTATTTT.